This T cell receptor (beta chain) was identified during a study of tumor-infiltrating lymphocytes in primary liver carcinoma. As regards this clonotype: At one of its ends the junction is not consistent with the germline gene, which may arise from a read error.

From roughly 500 ng total RNA, TCR beta cDNA was generated with a primer in the constant region. Nested multiplex PCR, run for three rounds with slightly modified ARM-PCR, yielded TCR beta libraries. TRBV1-TRBV30 forward and Cbeta reverse primers drove the first two approximately 11-cycle rounds. MiXCR, run by TCRdb on the multiplex PCR reads, gives a single entry per CDR3 protein. The repertoire holds approximately 76,000 distinct CDR3 sequences, with 71% as singletons. RNA and DNA were co-extracted from approximately 20-30 mg of unsorted bulk tissue. The CDR3 sequence is 12 residues long. The source is a woman aged 60-75 years with primary liver carcinoma and hepatitis B virus infection. This sequence joins TRBV12-3 or TRBV12-4 and TRBJ2-5; possibly TRBD1 for D (7 bases). The sample comprised liver tumor tissue from sampling region 4. Subset given: tumor region T4, right-lateral pole. CDR3 coding DNA: TGTGTCAGCCGCAGGGGGGTGGAGACCCAGCACTTC. It yields the protein CVSRRGVETQHF.